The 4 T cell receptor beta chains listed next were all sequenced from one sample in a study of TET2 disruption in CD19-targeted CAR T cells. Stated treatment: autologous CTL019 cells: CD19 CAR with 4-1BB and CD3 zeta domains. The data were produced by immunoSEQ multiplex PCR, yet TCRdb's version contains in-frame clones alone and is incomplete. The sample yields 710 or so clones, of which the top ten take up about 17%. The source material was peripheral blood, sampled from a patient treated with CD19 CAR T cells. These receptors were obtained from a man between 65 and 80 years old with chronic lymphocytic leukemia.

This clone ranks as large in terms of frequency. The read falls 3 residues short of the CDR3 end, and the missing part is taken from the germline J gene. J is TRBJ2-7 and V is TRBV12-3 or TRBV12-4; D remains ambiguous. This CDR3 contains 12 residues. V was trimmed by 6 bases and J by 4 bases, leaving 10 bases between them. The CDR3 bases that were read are TGTGCCAGCAGCAGACACAGTTACGAG. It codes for CASSRHSYE. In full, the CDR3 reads CASSRHSYEQYF.

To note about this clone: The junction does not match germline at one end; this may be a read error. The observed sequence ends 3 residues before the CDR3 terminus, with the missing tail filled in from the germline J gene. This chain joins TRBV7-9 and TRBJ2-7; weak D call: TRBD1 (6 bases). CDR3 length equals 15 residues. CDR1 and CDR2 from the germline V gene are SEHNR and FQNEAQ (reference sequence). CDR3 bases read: TGTTCCAGCAGCTTAGAAGCGAGGGGGTCCTACGAG. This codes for CSSSLEARGSYE. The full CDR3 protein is CSSSLEARGSYEQYF.

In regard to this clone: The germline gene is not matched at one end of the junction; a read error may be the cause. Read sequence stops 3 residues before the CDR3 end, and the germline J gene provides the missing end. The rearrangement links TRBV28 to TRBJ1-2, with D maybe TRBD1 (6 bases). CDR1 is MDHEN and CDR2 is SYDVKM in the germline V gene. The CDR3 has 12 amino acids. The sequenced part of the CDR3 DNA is TGTGTCAGCTCGCTATCAGGGGTGGGC. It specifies CVSSLSGVG. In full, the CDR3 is CVSSLSGVGYTF.

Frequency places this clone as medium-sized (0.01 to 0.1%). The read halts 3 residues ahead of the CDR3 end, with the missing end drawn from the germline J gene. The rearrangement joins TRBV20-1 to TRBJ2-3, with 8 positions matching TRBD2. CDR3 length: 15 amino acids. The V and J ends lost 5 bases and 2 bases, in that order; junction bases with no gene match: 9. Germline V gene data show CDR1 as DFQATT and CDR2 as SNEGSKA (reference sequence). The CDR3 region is CSAGGISGNTDTQYF. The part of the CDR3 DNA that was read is TGCAGTGCTGGTGGAATTAGCGGGAACACAGATACG.